The present TCR beta chain was sequenced within a study of shared clonotypes between healthy human individuals. Whole-study context: Donors had three CD4 naive, three CD4 memory, two CD8 naive and one CD8 memory plate apiece.

Sequencing used immunoSEQ multiplex PCR; TCRdb keeps in-frame clones, though not all of them. The top ten clones hold 0.3% to 0.45% of a sample with fewer than 1.6 million clones, around 98.5% of them seen once. The count of this clone is one. Other DNA sequences in the sample encode the same CDR3. It was into CD45RA+ naive and CD45RA-negative memory subsets that the CD4+ cells were split. CDR1 is MDHEN and CDR2 is SYDVKM in the germline V gene. This CDR3 comprises 14 residues. The V and J ends lost 2 bases and 4 bases respectively, with 9 bases between them. This clonotype originated in a young man in good health. The V gene is TRBV28, the J gene TRBJ1-5; D uncertain. What was sequenced was naive CD4+ T cells sorted from blood. Subset indicated: CD45RA+ positively selected. The CDR3 nucleotides are TGTGCCAGCAGTTTAAGTGCTGGGAATCAGCCCCAGCATTTT. It translates to CASSLSAGNQPQHF.